The 16 T cell receptor beta chains below all came from one sample that was sequenced in a study of blood T cell repertoires in COVID-19. Measured with immunoSEQ multiplex PCR; TCRdb has only the in-frame clones, and not every one. The sample carries roughly 180,000 clones, approximately 80% recorded once. The material sequenced was peripheral blood. The origin of the receptors is a human donor in a cohort sampled during active COVID-19.

V gene TRBV6-5 combines with J gene TRBJ2-1; 7 bases line up with TRBD2. The CDR3 loop spans 14 amino acids. V was clipped by 6 bases and J by 5 bases; unmatched bases: 7. Germline V gene lookup returns CDR1 MNHEY and CDR2 SVGAGI. CDR3 region: CASSTGLDNNEQFF. The CDR3 nucleotides read TGTGCCAGCAGCACAGGACTAGACAACAATGAGCAGTTCTTC.

The rearrangement joins TRBV5-1 to TRBJ2-5, with no clear D. There are 13 residues in the CDR3. The V end was cut by 0 bases, the J end by 5 bases, with 8 bases between. CDR1 is SGHRS and CDR2 is YFSETQ in the germline V gene. CDR3 nucleotide sequence: TGCGCCAGCAGCTTGGCGGGTGGGGAGACCCAGTACTTC. Encoded protein: CASSLAGGETQYF.

Written as DNA, the CDR3 is TGTGCCAGCAGCCAACCCGGGACAGGGACCTATGGCTACACCTTC. Translated, it gives CASSQPGTGTYGYTF. The chain is built from TRBV5-4 and TRBJ1-2; 9 bases match TRBD1. Germline V lookup: CDR1 SGHNT, CDR2 YYREEE (reference sequence). The ends lost 4 bases at V and 4 bases at J; junction bases unmatched: 8. This CDR3 has 15 amino acids.

The V call is TRBV2, the J call TRBJ2-1; D call uncertain. The V and J ends lost 5 bases and 4 bases respectively, with 3 bases between them. The CDR3 is 11 residues long. The germline V gene encodes CDR1 SNHLY and CDR2 FYNNEI. CDR3 amino acids: CASSTYNEQFF. CDR3 nucleotide sequence: TGTGCCAGCAGTACTTACAATGAGCAGTTCTTC.

The V call is TRBV4-1, the J call TRBJ2-3; maybe TRBD1 (6 bases). CDR1 is MGHRA and CDR2 is YSYEKL in the germline V gene. This CDR3 spans 17 amino acids. The V gene lost 2 bases and the J gene lost 0 bases, with 15 bases spanning the gap. CDR3 protein: CASSQSGGTTSTDTQYF. DNA for the CDR3: TGCGCCAGCAGCCAATCCGGTGGGACAACAAGCACAGATACGCAGTATTTT.

The V and J genes are TRBV7-3 and TRBJ1-2, with D uncertain. The CDR3 spans 14 residues. V gave up 4 bases and J gave up 6 bases, with 15 bases separating them. Per germline, CDR1 SGHTA and CDR2 FQGTGA. CDR3 coding DNA: TGTGCCAGCAGCTCCCACGCAGGAACGGATGGCTACACCTTC. Its translation: CASSSHAGTDGYTF.

The J gene is TRBJ1-1, the V gene TRBV5-1; D is possibly TRBD1 (6 bases). The CDR3 loop spans 15 amino acids. Trimming left V 2 bases short and J 1 base short, with 12 bases between. Germline CDR1 is SGHRS and CDR2 is YFSETQ. The CDR3 bases are TGCGCCAGCAGCTTAACGGACAGCCAGAACACTGAAGCTTTCTTT. Its protein product is CASSLTDSQNTEAFF.

V gene TRBV2 combines with J gene TRBJ2-7; the D gene is possibly TRBD1 (5 bases). Germline V gene sequence: CDR1 SNHLY, CDR2 FYNNEI. The CDR3 length is 13 residues. V was shortened by 5 bases and J by 0 bases, with 8 bases between the two germline ends. CDR3 sequence (DNA): TGTGCCAGCAGTACAGGATACTCCTACGAGCAGTACTTC. Its protein product is CASSTGYSYEQYF. Full variable domain (remainder filled in from reference TRBV2 and TRBJ2-7): EPEVTQTPSHQVTQMGQEVILRCVPISNHLYFYWYRQILGQKVEFLVSFYNNEISEKSEIFDDQFSVERPDGSNFTLKIRSTKLEDSAMYFCASSTGYSYEQYFGPGTRLTVT.

V is TRBV7-9 and J is TRBJ2-3, with D unresolved. Trimming cost V 3 bases and J 3 bases, with 13 bases left between them. The germline V gene encodes CDR1 SEHNR and CDR2 FQNEAQ (reference sequence). The CDR3 covers 15 residues. The CDR3 region is CASSLNPQETDTQYF. The CDR3 bases are TGTGCCAGCAGCTTGAACCCCCAGGAAACAGATACGCAGTATTTT.

The chain has TRBV5-6 and TRBJ1-1, with D uncertain. Germline V CDR1 and CDR2: SGHDT, YYEEEE. The germline V and J ends were trimmed by 3 bases and 5 bases, with 11 bases remaining between them. This CDR3 has 13 amino acids. CDR3 region: CASSSTTRTEAFF. The CDR3 region has the DNA TGTGCCAGCAGCTCGACGACACGGACTGAAGCTTTCTTT.

This chain joins TRBV14 and TRBJ2-5; 9 bases align to TRBD2. After removal of 1 base from V and 9 bases from J, the junction contained 3 bases not matched to a gene. The CDR3 runs to 13 residues. Germline values: CDR1 SGHDN, CDR2 FVKESK. The DNA of the CDR3 is TGTGCCAGCAGCCAAGGTAGCGGGGGATCCCAGTACTTC. Its translation: CASSQGSGGSQYF.

The genes are TRBV10-3 and TRBJ1-4; 7 nucleotides agree with TRBD1. CDR3 length: 13 amino acids. J gave up 1 base and V 10 bases, and 3 bases lay outside the gene matches. CDR1 and CDR2 (germline): ENHRY, SYGVKD. CDR3 DNA sequence: TGTGCCACCCAGGGGGAAACTAATGAAAAACTGTTTTTT. Its translation is CATQGETNEKLFF.

V gene TRBV10-2 combines with J gene TRBJ2-5; D is ambiguous. CDR3 length equals 13 residues. Trimming cost V 2 bases and J 0 bases, with 4 bases left between them. CDR1 is WSHSY, CDR2 SAAADI, per germline. The DNA for the CDR3 is TGCGCCAGCAGTGAGACAAACCAAGAGACCCAGTACTTC. This translates into CASSETNQETQYF.

This rearrangement joins TRBV6-2 or TRBV6-3 to TRBJ2-7, with a possible D match to TRBD2 (5 bases). The CDR3 has 11 residues. The V gene lost 0 bases and the J gene lost 10 bases, with 7 bases spanning the gap. From germline, CDR1 is MNHEY and CDR2 SVGEGT. The DNA for the CDR3 is TGTGCCAGCAGTTACTCGCTAGCCCAGTACTTC. This sequence encodes CASSYSLAQYF.

In nucleotides, the CDR3 is TGTGCCAGCAGTCACGGGGGACAGGGCCTTTATAGCAATCAGCCCCAGCATTTT. It is translated as CASSHGGQGLYSNQPQHF. The chain combines TRBV2 with TRBJ1-5; 9 bases are shared with TRBD1. V shed 5 bases and J 0 bases; nucleotides not matched to a gene: 11. This CDR3 is 18 amino acids long. CDR1 is SNHLY and CDR2 is FYNNEI in the germline V gene. The whole variable domain, filled in from reference TRBV2 and TRBJ1-5, reads EPEVTQTPSHQVTQMGQEVILRCVPISNHLYFYWYRQILGQKVEFLVSFYNNEISEKSEIFDDQFSVERPDGSNFTLKIRSTKLEDSAMYFCASSHGGQGLYSNQPQHFGDGTRLSIL.

This clone appeared once. The genes are TRBV7-3 and TRBJ2-1, with a possible D match to TRBD2 (6 bases). Germline values: CDR1 SGHTA, CDR2 FQGTGA. The V and J ends lost 3 bases and 4 bases respectively, with 13 bases between them. The CDR3 is 15 amino acids. CDR3 bases: TGTGCCAGCAGCTTTCGTCCCGGGACTTACAATGAGCAGTTCTTC. Its protein product is CASSFRPGTYNEQFF.